Sequencing of this TCR beta chain was carried out in a study of cytomegalovirus exposure and HLA in healthy donors. PCR amplification relied on 60 Vbeta primers (plus 13 Jbeta primers). Generated by immunoSEQ multiplex PCR, the TCRdb table keeps only in-frame clones and is missing some. This table holds roughly 45,000 clones, around 58% found once. The germline V gene encodes CDR1 MNHNY and CDR2 SVGAGI (reference sequence). The V end lost 2 bases, the J end lost 1 base, and 13 bases lay between the germline ends. The length of the CDR3 is 16 residues. Sequenced sample: PBMCs. The TCR was taken from a man aged 60-69 years in good health and CMV-seropositive. The chain employs TRBV6-6 and TRBJ2-3; unclear D gene. CDR3 residues: CASSYALAARTDTQYF. The CDR3 DNA sequence: TGTGCCAGCAGTTACGCTTTGGCCGCTCGCACAGATACGCAGTATTTT.